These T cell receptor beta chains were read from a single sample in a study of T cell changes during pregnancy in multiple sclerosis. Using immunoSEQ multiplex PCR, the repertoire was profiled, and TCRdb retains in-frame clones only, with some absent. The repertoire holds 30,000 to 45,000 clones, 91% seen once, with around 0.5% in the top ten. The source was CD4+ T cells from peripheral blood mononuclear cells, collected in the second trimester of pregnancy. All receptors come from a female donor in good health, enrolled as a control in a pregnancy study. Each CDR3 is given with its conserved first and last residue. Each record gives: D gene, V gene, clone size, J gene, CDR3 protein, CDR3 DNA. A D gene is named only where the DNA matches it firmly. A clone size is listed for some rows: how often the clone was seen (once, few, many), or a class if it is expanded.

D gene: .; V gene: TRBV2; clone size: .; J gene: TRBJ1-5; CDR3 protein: CASSEGTDSNQPQHF; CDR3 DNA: TGTGCCAGCAGTGAAGGGACAGATAGCAATCAGCCCCAGCATTTT
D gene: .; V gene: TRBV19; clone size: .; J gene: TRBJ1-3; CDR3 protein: CASRSGNTIYF; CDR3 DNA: TGTGCCTCACGGTCCGGAAACACCATATATTTT
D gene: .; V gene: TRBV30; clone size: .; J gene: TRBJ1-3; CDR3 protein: CAWSQTGGNTIYF; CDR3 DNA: TGTGCCTGGAGTCAGACTGGTGGAAACACCATATATTTT
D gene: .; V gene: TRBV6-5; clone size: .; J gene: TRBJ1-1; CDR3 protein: CASSFGQEAFF; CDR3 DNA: TGTGCCAGCAGTTTCGGACAGGAAGCTTTCTTT
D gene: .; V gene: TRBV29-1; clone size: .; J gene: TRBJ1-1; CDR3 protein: CSVRVGGVGVRNTEAFF; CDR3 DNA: TGCAGCGTTCGGGTCGGCGGGGTAGGCGTGCGGAACACTGAAGCTTTCTTT
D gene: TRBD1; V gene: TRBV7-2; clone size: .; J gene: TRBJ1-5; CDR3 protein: CASSSRQGETQPQHF; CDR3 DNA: TGTGCCAGCAGCTCCCGACAGGGGGAAACTCAGCCCCAGCATTTT
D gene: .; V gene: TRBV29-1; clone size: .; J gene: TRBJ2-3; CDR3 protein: CSVGRDTQYF; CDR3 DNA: TGCAGCGTGGGGAGAGATACGCAGTATTTT
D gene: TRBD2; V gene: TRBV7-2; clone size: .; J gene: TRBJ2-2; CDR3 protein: CASSSGLAGALGELFF; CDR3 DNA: TGTGCCAGCAGCTCGGGACTAGCGGGAGCACTCGGGGAGCTGTTTTTT
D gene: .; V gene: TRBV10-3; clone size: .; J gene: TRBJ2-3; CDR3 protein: CATGSREDTQYF; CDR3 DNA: TGTGCCACGGGATCCCGGGAAGATACGCAGTATTTT
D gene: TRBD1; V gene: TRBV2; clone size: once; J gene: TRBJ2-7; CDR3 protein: CASLRGTGNSEQYF; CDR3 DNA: TGTGCCAGTCTACGCGGGACAGGGAATTCCGAGCAGTACTTC
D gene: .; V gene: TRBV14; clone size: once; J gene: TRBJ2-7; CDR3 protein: CASSQDQGYEQYF; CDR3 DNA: TGTGCCAGCAGCCAAGATCAGGGATACGAGCAGTACTTC
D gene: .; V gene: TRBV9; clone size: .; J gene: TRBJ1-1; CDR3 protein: CASAGYNDGEAFF; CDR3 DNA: TGTGCCAGCGCTGGGTATAACGACGGGGAGGCTTTCTTT
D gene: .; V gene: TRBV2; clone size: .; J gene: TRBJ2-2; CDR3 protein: CASSGIAGELFF; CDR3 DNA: TGTGCCAGCAGTGGGATCGCCGGGGAGCTGTTTTTT
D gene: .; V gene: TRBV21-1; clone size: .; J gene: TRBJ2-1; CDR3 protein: CASSKVGNASGGYNEQFF; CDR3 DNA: TGTGCCAGCAGCAAAGTGGGGAATGCTAGCGGGGGATACAATGAGCAGTTCTTC
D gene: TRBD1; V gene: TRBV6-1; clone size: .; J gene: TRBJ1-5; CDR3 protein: CASRGTGGNQPQHF; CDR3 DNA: TGTGCCAGCAGGGGGACAGGGGGCAATCAGCCCCAGCATTTT
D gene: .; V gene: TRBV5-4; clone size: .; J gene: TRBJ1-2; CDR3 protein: CASSLGQALYGYTF; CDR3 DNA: TGTGCCAGCAGCTTGGGACAGGCCCTCTATGGCTACACCTTC
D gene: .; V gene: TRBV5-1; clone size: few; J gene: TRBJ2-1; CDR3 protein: CASSLGLYNEQFF; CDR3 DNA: TGCGCCAGCAGCTTGGGCCTATACAATGAGCAGTTCTTC
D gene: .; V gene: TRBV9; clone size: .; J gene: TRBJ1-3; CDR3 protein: CASSAHTRGGGNTIYF; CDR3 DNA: TGTGCCAGCAGCGCCCACACCCGGGGGGGAGGAAACACCATATATTTT
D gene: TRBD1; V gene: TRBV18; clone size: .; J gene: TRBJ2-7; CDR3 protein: CASSPGTAYEQYF; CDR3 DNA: TGTGCCAGCTCACCTGGGACAGCCTACGAGCAGTACTTC
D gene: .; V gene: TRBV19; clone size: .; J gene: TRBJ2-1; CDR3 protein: CASSIVQLYNEQFF; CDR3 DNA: TGTGCCAGTAGTATAGTTCAACTCTACAATGAGCAGTTCTTC
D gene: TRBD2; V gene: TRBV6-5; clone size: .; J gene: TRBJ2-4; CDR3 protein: CASSKGLAGSIQYF; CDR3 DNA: TGTGCCAGCAGCAAAGGACTAGCGGGGAGCATTCAGTACTTC
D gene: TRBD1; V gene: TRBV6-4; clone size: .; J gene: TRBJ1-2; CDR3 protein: CASSRDRVGYGYTF; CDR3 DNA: TGTGCCAGCAGCCGGGACAGGGTCGGCTATGGCTACACCTTC
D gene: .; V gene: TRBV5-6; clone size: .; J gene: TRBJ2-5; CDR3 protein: CASSLAWDNKETQYF; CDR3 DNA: TGTGCCAGCAGCTTGGCGTGGGACAACAAAGAGACCCAGTACTTC
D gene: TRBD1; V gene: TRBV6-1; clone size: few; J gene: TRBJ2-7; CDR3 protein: CASNPDRASSYEQYF; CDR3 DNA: TGTGCCAGCAACCCCGACAGGGCGAGCTCCTACGAGCAGTACTTC
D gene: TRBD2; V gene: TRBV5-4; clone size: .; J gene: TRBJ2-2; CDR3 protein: CASTDSGIHAGELFF; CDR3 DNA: TGTGCCAGCACCGATAGCGGGATACATGCCGGGGAGCTGTTTTTT
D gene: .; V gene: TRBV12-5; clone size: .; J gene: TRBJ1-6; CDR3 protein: CASGPGQYNSPLHF; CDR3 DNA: TGTGCTAGTGGTCCAGGACAGTATAATTCACCCCTCCACTTT
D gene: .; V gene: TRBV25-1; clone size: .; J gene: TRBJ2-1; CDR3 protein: CASSEAGLRDPEQFF; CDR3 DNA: TGTGCCAGCAGTGAGGCGGGGTTGAGGGACCCTGAGCAGTTCTTC
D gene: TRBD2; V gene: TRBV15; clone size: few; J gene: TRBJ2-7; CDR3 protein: CATSTRTSGVEQYF; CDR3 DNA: TGTGCCACCAGCACCAGGACTAGCGGGGTGGAGCAGTACTTC
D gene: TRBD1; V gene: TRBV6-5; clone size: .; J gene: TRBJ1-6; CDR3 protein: CASSSRTGPYSPLHF; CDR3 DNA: TGTGCCAGCAGTTCCCGGACAGGGCCTTATTCACCCCTCCACTTT
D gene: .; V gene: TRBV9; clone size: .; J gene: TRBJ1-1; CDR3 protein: CASSVGDRNTEAFF; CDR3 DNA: TGTGCCAGCAGCGTAGGAGACAGAAACACTGAAGCTTTCTTT
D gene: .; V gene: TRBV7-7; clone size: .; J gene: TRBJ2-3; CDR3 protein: CASSSGTTSTDTQYF; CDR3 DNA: TGTGCTAGCAGCTCCGGGACAACTAGCACAGATACGCAGTATTTT
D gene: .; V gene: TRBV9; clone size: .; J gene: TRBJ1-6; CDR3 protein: CASSVQRGGSPLHF; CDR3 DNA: TGTGCCAGCAGCGTTCAAAGGGGCGGTTCACCCCTCCACTTT
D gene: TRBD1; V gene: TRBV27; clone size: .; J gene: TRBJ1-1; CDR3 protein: CTSSRLRDSYTEAFF; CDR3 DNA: TGTACCAGCAGTCGTCTCCGGGACAGTTACACTGAAGCTTTCTTT
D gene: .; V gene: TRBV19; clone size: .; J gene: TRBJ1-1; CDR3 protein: CASSKVEGVRAVRTEAFF; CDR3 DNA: TGTGCCAGTAGTAAGGTGGAGGGCGTCAGGGCGGTTCGGACTGAAGCTTTCTTT
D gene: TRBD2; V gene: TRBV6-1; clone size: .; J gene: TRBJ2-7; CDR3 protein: CASSSGGGQYF; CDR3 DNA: TGTGCCAGCAGTAGTGGCGGGGGGCAGTACTTC
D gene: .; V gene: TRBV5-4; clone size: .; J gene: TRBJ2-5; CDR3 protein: CASSFGGGETQYF; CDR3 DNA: TGTGCCAGCAGCTTCGGTGGGGGGGAGACCCAGTACTTC
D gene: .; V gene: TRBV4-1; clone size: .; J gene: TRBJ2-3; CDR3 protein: CASSFGAGAKPDTQYF; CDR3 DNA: TGCGCCAGCAGCTTCGGGGCGGGGGCAAAGCCAGATACGCAGTATTTT
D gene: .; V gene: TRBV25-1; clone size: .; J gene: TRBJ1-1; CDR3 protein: CASSEELNTEAFF; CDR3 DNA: TGTGCCAGCAGTGAGGAGTTGAACACTGAAGCTTTCTTT
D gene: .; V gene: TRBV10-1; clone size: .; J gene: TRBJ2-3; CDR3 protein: CASSGGVLNTQYF; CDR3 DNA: TGCGCCAGCAGTGGGGGGGTACTCAATACGCAGTATTTT
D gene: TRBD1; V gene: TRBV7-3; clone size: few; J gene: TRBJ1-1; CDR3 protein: CASSRTGETEAFF; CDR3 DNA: TGTGCCAGCAGCCGAACAGGGGAGACTGAAGCTTTCTTT
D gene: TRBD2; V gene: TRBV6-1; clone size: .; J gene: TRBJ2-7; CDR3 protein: CASSEIRREEAEQYF; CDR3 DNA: TGTGCCAGCAGTGAAATCAGGCGGGAGGAGGCCGAGCAGTACTTC
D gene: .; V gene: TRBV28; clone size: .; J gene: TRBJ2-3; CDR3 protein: CASKELADTQYF; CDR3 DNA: TGTGCCAGCAAAGAGTTAGCGGATACGCAGTATTTT
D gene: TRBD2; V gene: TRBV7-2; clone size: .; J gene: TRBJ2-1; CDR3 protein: CASRSMSGRAGNEQFF; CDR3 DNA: TGTGCCAGCAGATCGATGTCCGGGAGGGCCGGGAATGAGCAGTTCTTC
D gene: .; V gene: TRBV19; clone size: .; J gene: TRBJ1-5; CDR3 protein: CASSMEGGVNQPQHF; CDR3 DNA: TGTGCCAGTAGTATGGAAGGAGGTGTCAATCAGCCCCAGCATTTT
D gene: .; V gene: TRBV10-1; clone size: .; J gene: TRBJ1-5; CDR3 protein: CASSELREGNQPQHF; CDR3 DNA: TGCGCCAGCAGTGAGTTGAGGGAAGGAAATCAGCCCCAGCATTTT
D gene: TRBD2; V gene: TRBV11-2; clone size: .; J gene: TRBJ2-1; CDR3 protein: CASSSWTSGVEEQFF; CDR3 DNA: TGTGCCAGCAGCTCCTGGACTAGCGGTGTTGAGGAGCAGTTCTTC
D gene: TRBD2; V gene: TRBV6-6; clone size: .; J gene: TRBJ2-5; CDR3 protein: CASRVAGAGETQYF; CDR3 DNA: TGTGCCAGCAGGGTAGCGGGAGCGGGGGAGACCCAGTACTTC
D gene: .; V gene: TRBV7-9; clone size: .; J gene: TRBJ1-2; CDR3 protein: CASSLAEVGDGYTF; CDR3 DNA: TGTGCCAGCAGCCTTGCCGAGGTCGGAGACGGCTACACCTTC
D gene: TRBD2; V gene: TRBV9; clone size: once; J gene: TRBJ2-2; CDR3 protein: CASSLRRAAGGNTGELFF; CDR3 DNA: TGTGCCAGCAGCCTTCGGCGGGCGGCGGGAGGGAACACCGGGGAGCTGTTTTTT
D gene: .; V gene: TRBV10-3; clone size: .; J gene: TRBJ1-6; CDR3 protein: CAISGDSYNSPLHF; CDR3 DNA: TGTGCCATCAGCGGGGACTCCTATAATTCACCCCTCCACTTT
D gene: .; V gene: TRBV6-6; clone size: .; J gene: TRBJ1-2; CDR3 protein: CASSEQGYSGGYTF; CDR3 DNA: TGTGCCAGCAGTGAGCAGGGGTATTCTGGTGGCTACACCTTC
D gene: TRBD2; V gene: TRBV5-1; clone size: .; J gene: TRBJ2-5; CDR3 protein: CASSKSGGAAGTQYF; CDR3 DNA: TGCGCCAGCAGCAAGAGCGGGGGGGCTGCTGGGACCCAGTACTTC
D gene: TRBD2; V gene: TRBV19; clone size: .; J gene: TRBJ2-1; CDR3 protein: CASSMLWGLAGASYNEQFF; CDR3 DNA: TGTGCCAGTAGTATGTTGTGGGGGCTAGCGGGAGCCTCCTACAATGAGCAGTTCTTC
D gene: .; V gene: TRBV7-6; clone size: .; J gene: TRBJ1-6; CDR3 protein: CASSKRIGDSPLHF; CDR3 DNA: TGTGCCAGCAGCAAGAGGATCGGGGATTCACCCCTCCACTTT
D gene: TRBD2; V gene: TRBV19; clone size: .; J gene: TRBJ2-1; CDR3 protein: CASSIQRGAYNEQFF; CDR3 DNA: TGTGCCAGTAGTATTCAGCGGGGGGCCTACAATGAGCAGTTCTTC